These 19 T cell receptor beta chains came from one sample sequenced in a study of radiotherapy plus CTLA-4 blockade in lung cancer. The protocol was immunoSEQ multiplex PCR, while the TCRdb copy is restricted to in-frame clones and leaves out a portion. This table has over 80,000 clones, under 90% appearing once. The input for sequencing was peripheral blood, taken from a patient treated with radiotherapy plus ipilimumab. The origin of the receptors is a human donor with non-small cell lung cancer who had stable disease on radiotherapy plus ipilimumab.

CDR3 nucleotides: TGTGCCAGCAGCTTCCGGACAGGGACCGGGGAGCTGTTTTTT. Translation: CASSFRTGTGELFF. The V call is TRBV11-2, the J call TRBJ2-2; 8 bases are shared with TRBD1. The V and J ends lost 3 bases and 5 bases, in that order; junction bases with no gene match: 2. The CDR3 runs 14 residues. The germline CDR1 and CDR2 sequences are SGHAT and FQNNGV.

The chain employs TRBV10-3 and TRBJ2-7, with D possibly being TRBD2 (6 bases). Germline V gene data show CDR1 as ENHRY and CDR2 as SYGVKD. The CDR3 length is 13 residues. V was shortened by 10 bases and J by 5 bases, with 18 bases between the two germline ends. The CDR3 is CATTREGGNEQYF. CDR3 nucleotide sequence: TGTGCCACTACCCGCGAGGGCGGGAACGAGCAGTACTTC.

The chain uses TRBV7-9 and TRBJ2-6, with 10 bases lining up with TRBD1. Per the germline V gene, CDR1 is SEHNR and CDR2 is FQNEAQ (reference sequence). V shed 5 bases, J shed 2 bases, and the junction held 3 bases outside the gene matches. The CDR3 is 16 amino acids. As DNA, the CDR3 is TGTGCCAGCAGCCTCGGGACAGGGGCTGGGGCCAACGTCCTGACTTTC. Protein product: CASSLGTGAGANVLTF.

The gene calls are TRBV2 and TRBJ2-2; possible D gene TRBD2, 6 bases. The CDR3 contains 14 residues. The V end was cut by 7 bases, the J end by 1 base, with 10 bases between. From germline, CDR1 is SNHLY and CDR2 FYNNEI. This chain's CDR3 is CASKVSGNTGELFF. For the CDR3, the DNA is TGTGCCAGCAAAGTTAGCGGGAACACCGGGGAGCTGTTTTTT.

The chain is built from TRBV9 and TRBJ2-1; D gene unclear. CDR3 length equals 12 residues. Trimming took off 3 bases at V and 7 bases at J, with 8 bases between the two ends. The germline CDR1 and CDR2 sequences are SGDLS and YYNGEE. CDR3 coding DNA: TGTGCCAGCAGCGGGCCTGGGAATGAGCAGTTCTTC. Translating gives CASSGPGNEQFF.

The chain employs TRBV6-5 and TRBJ2-6; D not resolved. The CDR3 contains 14 residues. The V gene's germline CDR1 is MNHEY and CDR2 SVGAGI. Trimming cost V 4 bases and J 2 bases, with 6 bases left between them. In DNA, the CDR3 is TGTGCCAGCAGTTCCGGCGCTGGGGCCAACGTCCTGACTTTC. As protein: CASSSGAGANVLTF.

V and J are TRBV28 and TRBJ2-5; 7 bases fit TRBD2. CDR1 is MDHEN and CDR2 is SYDVKM in the germline V gene. The CDR3 covers 15 residues. Trimming cost V 3 bases and J 4 bases; bases outside gene matches: 8. CDR3 in DNA: TGTGCCAGCAGTTTGGGGGGACTAATCTTAGAGACCCAGTACTTC. It codes for CASSLGGLILETQYF.

J is TRBJ1-2 and V is TRBV2, with TRBD1 as a possible D gene (5 bases). V lost 1 base and J 7 bases, leaving 16 bases between the germline ends. The germline gives CDR1 SNHLY, CDR2 FYNNEI. The CDR3 extends over 15 amino acids. CDR3 in DNA: TGTGCCAGCAGTGAAGAGGGGTTGGTTTTTTCTGGCTACACCTTC. Protein product: CASSEEGLVFSGYTF.

The chain couples TRBV5-4 to TRBJ1-4, with 7 bases aligning to TRBD1. The CDR3 is 13 amino acids. The germline V gene encodes CDR1 SGHNT and CDR2 YYREEE (reference sequence). The ends lost 3 bases at V and 7 bases at J; junction bases unmatched: 3. CDR3 sequence (DNA): TGTGCCAGCAGCTCGACAGGGAGTGAAAAACTGTTTTTT. Its protein is CASSSTGSEKLFF.

The chain has TRBV7-2 and TRBJ2-1; 9 bases are shared with TRBD1. This CDR3 spans 13 amino acids. The germline CDR1 and CDR2 sequences are SGHTA and FQGNSA. The V and J ends lost 5 bases and 7 bases, in that order; junction bases with no gene match: 3. In DNA form, the CDR3 reads TGTGCCAGCAGCACAGGGGGCAGGAATGAGCAGTTCTTC. This sequence encodes CASSTGGRNEQFF.

This chain joins TRBV5-1 and TRBJ2-1; D remains unclear. Trimming stripped 0 bases from V and 2 bases from J, with 15 bases between. Looked up from germline, CDR1 is SGHRS and CDR2 is YFSETQ. The CDR3 is 17 amino acids. CDR3 DNA: TGCGCCAGCAGCTTGGGCCGCAGGCAGCCACCCTACAATGAGCAGTTCTTC. Its protein is CASSLGRRQPPYNEQFF.

The V and J genes are TRBV28 and TRBJ2-1, with D possibly TRBD2 on 5 matching bases. Trimming left V 3 bases short and J 6 bases short, with 30 bases between. CDR3 size: 20 residues. The germline V gene has CDR1 MDHEN and CDR2 SYDVKM. The CDR3 bases are TGTGCCAGCAGTTTCCGCCGGGGAACGAGTCAGGCCCTAAGACGCAATGAGCAGTTCTTC. Protein sequence: CASSFRRGTSQALRRNEQFF.

This chain uses TRBV7-9 with TRBJ2-7; TRBD1 or TRBD2 may be the D gene (6 bases each). The germline V gene has CDR1 SEHNR and CDR2 FQNEAQ (reference sequence). V lost 5 bases and J lost 3, with 23 bases in between. This CDR3 comprises 17 residues. The CDR3 region is CASSGLGGPGENYEQYF. CDR3 DNA: TGTGCCAGCAGCGGCCTGGGGGGCCCGGGGGAGAACTACGAGCAGTACTTC.

J is TRBJ1-2 and V is TRBV9; TRBD1 might be the D (6 bases). This CDR3 is built from 18 residues. Germline CDR1 and CDR2: SGDLS and YYNGEE. With 0 bases removed from V and 4 bases from J, the gap between germline ends came to 22 bases. CDR3 in amino acids: CASSVGPAGEGDFYGYTF. CDR3 coding DNA: TGTGCCAGCAGCGTAGGCCCCGCGGGGGAGGGGGACTTCTATGGCTACACCTTC. The full variable domain, its missing parts supplied by reference TRBV9 and TRBJ1-2, is DSGVTQTPKHLITATGQRVTLRCSPRSGDLSVYWYQQSLDQGLQFLIQYYNGEERAKGNILERFSAQQFPDLHSELNLSSLELGDSALYFCASSVGPAGEGDFYGYTFGSGTRLTVV.

The genes are TRBV5-4 and TRBJ2-2, with D possibly being TRBD1 or TRBD2 (7 bases each). The ends were cut back, 2 bases at V and 0 bases at J, with 11 bases in the middle. CDR1 and CDR2 (germline): SGHNT, YYREEE (reference sequence). This CDR3 is built from 16 residues. The CDR3: CASSFSGGANTGELFF. CDR3 bases: TGTGCCAGCAGCTTCTCAGGGGGGGCGAACACCGGGGAGCTGTTTTTT.

The chain recombines TRBV28 with TRBJ1-2, with D perhaps TRBD1 (6 bases). This CDR3 has 15 amino acids. Germline loops: CDR1 MDHEN, CDR2 SYDVKM. V was shortened by 5 bases and J by 1 base, with 14 bases between the two germline ends. For the CDR3, the DNA is TGTGCCAGCAGTAGGGGGGGGAACGTTAACTATGGCTACACCTTC. Translating gives CASSRGGNVNYGYTF.

This clone appeared once. V gene TRBV9 combines with J gene TRBJ1-1, with TRBD1 matching over 7 bases. This CDR3 contains 14 residues. The V gene's germline CDR1 is SGDLS and CDR2 YYNGEE. The trim removed 5 bases at V and 0 bases at J, leaving 4 bases unmatched. CDR3 region: CASSGTVLNTEAFF. CDR3 nucleotides: TGTGCCAGCAGTGGGACAGTCTTGAACACTGAAGCTTTCTTT.

This clone has only one observation. This chain links TRBV18 with TRBJ1-1; 7 bases are a match to TRBD1. The CDR3 is made up of 14 amino acids. Germline lookup yields CDR1 KGHSH and CDR2 LQKENI. V was pared by 3 bases and J by 5 bases, with 6 bases of the junction left unmatched. CDR3 in amino acids: CASSPSGGWTEAFF. Written as DNA, the CDR3 is TGTGCCAGCTCACCCTCAGGGGGGTGGACTGAAGCTTTCTTT.

The chain recombines TRBV11-1 with TRBJ2-1; 8 nucleotides match TRBD2. With 3 bases clipped from V and 7 bases from J, the junction kept 14 bases outside the gene matches. The CDR3 sequence is 17 residues long. Germline V gene data show CDR1 as SGHAT and CDR2 as FQDESV (reference sequence). The CDR3 nucleotides read TGTGCCAGCAGCTTTAACCTAGCGGGCGCGGGCCCAAATGAGCAGTTCTTC. Translating it yields CASSFNLAGAGPNEQFF.